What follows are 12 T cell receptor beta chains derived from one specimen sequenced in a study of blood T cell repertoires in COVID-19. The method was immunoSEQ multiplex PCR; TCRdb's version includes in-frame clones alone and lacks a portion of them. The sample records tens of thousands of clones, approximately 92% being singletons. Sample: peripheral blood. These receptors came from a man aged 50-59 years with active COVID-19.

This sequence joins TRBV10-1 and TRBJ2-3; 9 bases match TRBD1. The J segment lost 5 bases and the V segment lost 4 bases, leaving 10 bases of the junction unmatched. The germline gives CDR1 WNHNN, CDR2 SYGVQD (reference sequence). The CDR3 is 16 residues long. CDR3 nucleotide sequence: TGCGCCAGCAGTGCACAACCGGGACAGGGAGAAGATACGCAGTATTTT. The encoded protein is CASSAQPGQGEDTQYF.

Written as DNA, the CDR3 is TGTGCCAGCAGTCGTGATTTAGCGGGGGGATCTAATGAGCAGTTCTTC. This gives the protein CASSRDLAGGSNEQFF. V usage is TRBV6-2 or TRBV6-3 and J usage is TRBJ2-1, with 10 bases lining up with TRBD2. CDR1 is MNHEY, CDR2 SVGEGT, per germline. The CDR3 contains 16 residues. With 5 bases clipped from V and 7 bases from J, the junction kept 11 bases outside the gene matches.

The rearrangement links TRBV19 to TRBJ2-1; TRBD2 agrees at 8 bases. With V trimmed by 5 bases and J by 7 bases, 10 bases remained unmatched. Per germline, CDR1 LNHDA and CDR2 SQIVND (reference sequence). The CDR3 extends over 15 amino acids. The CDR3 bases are TGTGCCAGTAGTTCCGGTCCCGGGACTAGGAATGAGCAGTTCTTC. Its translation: CASSSGPGTRNEQFF.

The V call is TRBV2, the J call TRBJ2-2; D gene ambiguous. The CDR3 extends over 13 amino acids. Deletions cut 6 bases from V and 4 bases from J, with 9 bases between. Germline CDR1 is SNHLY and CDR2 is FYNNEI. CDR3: CASSAQATGELFF. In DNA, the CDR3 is TGTGCCAGCAGCGCCCAGGCCACCGGGGAGCTGTTTTTT.

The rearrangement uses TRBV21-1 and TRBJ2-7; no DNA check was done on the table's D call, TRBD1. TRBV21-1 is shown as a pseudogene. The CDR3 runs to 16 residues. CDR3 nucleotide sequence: TGTGCCAGCAGCATACCGAGGGACAGGCTTTCCTACGAGCAGTACTTC. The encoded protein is CASSIPRDRLSYEQYF.

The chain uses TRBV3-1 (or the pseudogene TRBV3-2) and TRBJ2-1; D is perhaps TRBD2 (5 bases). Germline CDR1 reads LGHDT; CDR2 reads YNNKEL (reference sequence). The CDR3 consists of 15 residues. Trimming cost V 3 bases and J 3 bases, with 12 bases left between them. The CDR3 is CASSHRPRGYNEQFF. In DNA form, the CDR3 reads TGTGCCAGCAGCCATCGTCCTCGGGGCTACAATGAGCAGTTCTTC.

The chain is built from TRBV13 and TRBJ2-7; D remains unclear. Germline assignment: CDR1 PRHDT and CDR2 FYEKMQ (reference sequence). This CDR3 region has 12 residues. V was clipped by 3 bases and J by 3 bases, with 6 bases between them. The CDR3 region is CASSFRSYEQYF. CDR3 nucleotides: TGTGCCAGCAGCTTTAGGAGCTACGAGCAGTACTTC.

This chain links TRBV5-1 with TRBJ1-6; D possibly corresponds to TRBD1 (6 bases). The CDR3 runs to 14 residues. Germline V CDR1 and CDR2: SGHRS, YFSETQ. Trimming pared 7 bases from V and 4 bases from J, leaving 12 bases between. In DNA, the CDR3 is TGCGCCAGCTCGGGGGGCGGATATAATTCACCCCTCCACTTT. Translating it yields CASSGGGYNSPLHF.

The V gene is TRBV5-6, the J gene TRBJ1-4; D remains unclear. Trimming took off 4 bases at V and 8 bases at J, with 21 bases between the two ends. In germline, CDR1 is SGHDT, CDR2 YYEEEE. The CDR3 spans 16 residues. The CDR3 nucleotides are TGTGCCAGCAGCCCCTGGATAAGGCAGCTGGAGGAAAAACTGTTTTTT. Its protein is CASSPWIRQLEEKLFF.

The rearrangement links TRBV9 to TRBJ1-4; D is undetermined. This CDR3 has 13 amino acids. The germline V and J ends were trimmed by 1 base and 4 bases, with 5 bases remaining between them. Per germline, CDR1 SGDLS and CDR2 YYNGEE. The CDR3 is CASSVQLNEKLFF. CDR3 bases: TGTGCCAGCAGCGTACAACTTAATGAAAAACTGTTTTTT.

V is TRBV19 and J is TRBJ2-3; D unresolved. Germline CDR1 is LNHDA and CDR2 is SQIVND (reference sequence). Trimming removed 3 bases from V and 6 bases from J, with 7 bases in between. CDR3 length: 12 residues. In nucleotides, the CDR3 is TGTGCCAGTAGTATCCGAGGTGATACGCAGTATTTT. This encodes CASSIRGDTQYF.

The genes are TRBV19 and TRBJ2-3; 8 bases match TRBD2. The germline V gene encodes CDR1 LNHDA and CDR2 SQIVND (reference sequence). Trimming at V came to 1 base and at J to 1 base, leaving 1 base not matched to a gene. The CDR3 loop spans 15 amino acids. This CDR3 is CASSIAGGGTDTQYF. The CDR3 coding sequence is TGTGCCAGTAGTATAGCGGGGGGGGGCACAGATACGCAGTATTTT.